These 17 T cell receptor beta chains were sequenced from one sample in a study of type 1 regulatory T cells. TCRdb reprocessed the reads with MiXCR, giving one entry per CDR3 protein. The sample has 80,000 to 100,000 distinct CDR3 sequences; roughly 28% are singletons. Sequencing used CD4+ T cells, either the whole sample or a sorted fraction (not recorded which). The receptors come from a human donor in good health.

This clonotype was counted a few times. The chain combines TRBV5-5 with TRBJ2-3; D possibly uses TRBD1 or TRBD2 (6 bases each). The CDR3 has 15 residues. Between the trimmed V and J ends, which lost 3 bases and 3 bases, there was a span of 14 bases. Germline V lookup: CDR1 SGHKS, CDR2 YYEKEE (reference sequence). DNA for the CDR3: TGTGCCAGCAGCTCTGGCGGGACAAAGACAGATACGCAGTATTTT. Translating it yields CASSSGGTKTDTQYF.

In regard to this clonotype: The junction departs from the called germline gene at one end, perhaps through a read error. The chain links TRBV20-1 to TRBJ2-5, with TRBD1 matching 7 bases. Germline values: CDR1 DFQATT, CDR2 SNEGSKA (reference sequence). The CDR3 consists of 13 residues. This CDR3 is CSARTGIQETRYF. The CDR3 DNA follows: TGCAGTGCTAGGACAGGGATCCAAGAGACCCGGTACTTC.

The rearrangement uses TRBV9 and TRBJ1-2, with D unresolved. Germline V CDR1 and CDR2: SGDLS, YYNGEE. Trimming pared 3 bases from V and 8 bases from J, leaving 20 bases between. This CDR3 has 15 amino acids. CDR3 sequence: CASSDSGNEEKGYTF. CDR3 in DNA: TGTGCCAGCAGCGACTCAGGAAATGAGGAGAAGGGCTACACCTTC.

This clonotype was observed once. The chain employs TRBV5-1 and TRBJ2-1, with 7 bases matching TRBD1. This CDR3 spans 13 amino acids. V lost 0 bases and J lost 9; bases outside the gene matches: 3. Germline-derived CDR1 and CDR2 are SGHRS and YFSETQ. In nucleotides, the CDR3 is TGCGCCAGCAGCTTGGCATCAGGGGGTGAGCAGTTCTTC. Amino acids: CASSLASGGEQFF. Using reference TRBV5-1 and TRBJ2-1 for the parts outside the CDR3, the full variable domain is KAGVTQTPRYLIKTRGQQVTLSCSPISGHRSVSWYQQTPGQGLQFLFEYFSETQRNKGNFPGRFSGRQFSNSRSEMNVSTLELGDSALYLCASSLASGGEQFFGPGTRLTVL.

The sample holds a few counts of this clonotype. The rearrangement uses TRBV24-1 and TRBJ2-2, with 10 bases that match TRBD1. This CDR3 is built from 14 residues. Germline V CDR1 and CDR2: KGHDR, SFDVKD. Trimming took 6 bases from V and 7 from J; bases not matched to a gene: 4. CDR3 protein: CATSTGTGVGELFF. CDR3 bases: TGTGCCACCAGTACCGGGACAGGGGTCGGGGAGCTGTTTTTT.

This clonotype appeared a few times. The rearrangement links TRBV2 to TRBJ2-7, with D possibly being TRBD2 (6 bases). V was trimmed by 3 bases and J by 3 bases, leaving 12 bases between them. This CDR3 is 14 amino acids long. Germline values: CDR1 SNHLY, CDR2 FYNNEI. The CDR3 nucleotides are TGTGCCAGCAGTGAGTCTAGCGATTACTACGAGCAGTACTTC. This translates into CASSESSDYYEQYF.

This clonotype was counted only a few times. The V gene is TRBV20-1, the J gene TRBJ2-5; 10 bases are shared with TRBD2. Germline V gene data show CDR1 as DFQATT and CDR2 as SNEGSKA (reference sequence). The CDR3 totals 14 residues. V shed 3 bases, J shed 4 bases, and the junction held 5 bases outside the gene matches. The CDR3: CSARLAGVRETQYF. The DNA of the CDR3 is TGCAGTGCTAGGCTAGCGGGAGTTAGAGAGACCCAGTACTTC.

This clonotype was observed a handful of times. The rearrangement joins TRBV7-8 to TRBJ2-3; D perhaps matches TRBD2 (5 bases). This CDR3 region has 18 residues. CDR1 is SGHVS, CDR2 FQNEAQ, per germline. V was clipped by 1 base and J by 1 base, with 18 bases between them. CDR3 coding DNA: TGTGCCAGCAGCTTAGGGCCCTCCGTAATGAGGGGCACAGATACGCAGTATTTT. It translates to CASSLGPSVMRGTDTQYF.

This chain uses TRBV20-1 with TRBJ2-5; 10 bases align to TRBD2. This CDR3 has 14 amino acids. Per germline, CDR1 DFQATT and CDR2 SNEGSKA (reference sequence). With V trimmed by 3 bases and J by 5 bases, 6 bases remained unmatched. CDR3 amino acids: CSASLGTSAETQYF. In DNA, the CDR3 is TGCAGTGCTAGCCTCGGGACTAGCGCTGAGACCCAGTACTTC.

A few counts support this clonotype. The chain has TRBV10-2 and TRBJ2-7, with D possibly matching TRBD1 (6 bases). The CDR3 runs to 11 residues. Germline V gene data show CDR1 as WSHSY and CDR2 as SAAADI. The V gene lost 6 bases and the J gene lost 6 bases, with 9 bases spanning the gap. The DNA for the CDR3 is TGCGCCAGCAGGGGGGCAACCGAGCAGTACTTC. Protein product: CASRGATEQYF.

The chain joins TRBV18 to TRBJ2-7; possibly TRBD1 for D (6 bases). Trimming shortened V by 4 bases and J by 0 bases, and 10 bases separated the two germline ends. This CDR3 has 14 amino acids. Germline loops: CDR1 KGHSH, CDR2 LQKENI. The CDR3 DNA is TGTGCCAGCTCACAGGACAGTTCCTCCTACGAGCAGTACTTC. This sequence encodes CASSQDSSSYEQYF.

The V call is TRBV6-1, the J call TRBJ2-7; D unresolved. Germline lookup yields CDR1 MNHNS and CDR2 SASEGT. The CDR3 spans 14 residues. Trimming left V 7 bases short and J 0 bases short, with 13 bases between. The CDR3 DNA reads as TGTGCCAGCAAGATCGAGCCGTCCTCCTACGAGCAGTACTTC. Translating it yields CASKIEPSSYEQYF.

For this clonotype: The junction differs from germline at one of its ends, possibly a read error. V gene TRBV2 combines with J gene TRBJ2-3, with D uncertain. This CDR3 has 14 residues. The V gene's germline CDR1 is SNHLY and CDR2 FYNNEI. CDR3 nucleotides: TGTGCCAGCAGTGAAAGCCAATTTACAGATACGCGGTATTTT. Translated: CASSESQFTDTRYF.

The CDR3, as DNA: TGTGCCAGCAGTACCCAGGGAGGGTATGGCTACACCTTC. Translated, it gives CASSTQGGYGYTF. The chain links TRBV6-1 to TRBJ1-2, with a possible D match to TRBD1 (5 bases). V was cut by 5 bases and J by 5 bases, with 12 bases left in between. Germline V gene sequence: CDR1 MNHNS, CDR2 SASEGT. The CDR3 loop spans 13 amino acids.

There are a few counts of this clonotype. The rearrangement uses TRBV24-1 and TRBJ2-5, with D hard to call. Germline V gene lookup returns CDR1 KGHDR and CDR2 SFDVKD. V shed 1 base and J shed 3 bases, with 14 bases lying between them. The CDR3 extends over 16 amino acids. The CDR3 nucleotides read TGTGCCACCAGTGATTTCGGGTCAGAGATCAAAGAGACCCAGTACTTC. Translation: CATSDFGSEIKETQYF.

This rearrangement joins TRBV7-8 to TRBJ2-1, with 7 bases aligning to TRBD2. V gave up 5 bases and J gave up 9 bases; unmatched junction bases: 16. CDR3 length equals 16 residues. Germline CDR1 reads SGHVS; CDR2 reads FQNEAQ. The CDR3 here is CASSLKSPPSGAEQFF. The CDR3 coding sequence is TGTGCCAGCAGCCTAAAGAGCCCTCCTAGCGGAGCTGAGCAGTTCTTC.

The V and J genes are TRBV9 and TRBJ2-1, with TRBD2 matching 12 bases. The CDR3 consists of 15 residues. Per germline, CDR1 SGDLS and CDR2 YYNGEE. Unmatched junction bases numbered 7, after V lost 6 bases and J lost 6 bases. Here the CDR3 DNA reads TGTGCCAGCACCCAGACTAGCGGGAGATTCAATGAGCAGTTCTTC. Translation: CASTQTSGRFNEQFF.